This T cell receptor beta chain derives from a study of blood T cell repertoires in COVID-19. Study overall: There were acute and convalescent COVID-19 samples, and they came from the United States, Italy and Spain. Nucleic acid was either cDNA or gDNA, and it came from T cells, B-cell-depleted T cells, or PBMCs.

Study processing details: Cell counts per sample came from amplifying reference gene primers. Profiling relied on immunoSEQ multiplex PCR, and the TCRdb table lists in-frame clones only, not all of them. Clone size and the V and J calls come from that table; the DNA yielded D and trimming. Found here are hundreds of thousands of clones, 80% to 90% of them singletons; the top ten hold 1.2%. This clone occurred once. Distinct nucleotide sequences in the sample also encode this CDR3. CDR3 size: 15 residues. V shed 5 bases and J 6 bases; nucleotides not matched to a gene: 5. CDR1 and CDR2 (germline): LNHDA, SQIVND (reference sequence).

The TCR comes from a middle-aged man with acute or convalescent COVID-19. This chain links TRBV19 with TRBJ1-4; TRBD1 agrees at 11 bases. The material sequenced was peripheral blood. CDR3 residues: CASSPPGQGDEKLFF. In DNA form, the CDR3 reads TGTGCCAGTAGTCCACCGGGACAGGGGGATGAAAAACTGTTTTTT.